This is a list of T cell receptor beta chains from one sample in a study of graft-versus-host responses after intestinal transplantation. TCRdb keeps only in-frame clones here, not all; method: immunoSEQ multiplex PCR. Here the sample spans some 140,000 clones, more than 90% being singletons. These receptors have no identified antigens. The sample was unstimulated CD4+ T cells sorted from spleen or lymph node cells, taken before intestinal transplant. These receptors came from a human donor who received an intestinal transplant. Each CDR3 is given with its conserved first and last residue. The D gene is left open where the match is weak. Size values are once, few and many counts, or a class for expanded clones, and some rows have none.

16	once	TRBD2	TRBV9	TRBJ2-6	CASSWEGTAGANVLTF	TGTGCCAGCAGCTGGGAGGGAACAGCTGGGGCCAACGTCCTGACTTTC
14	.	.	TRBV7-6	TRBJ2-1	CASSSRQNYNEQFF	TGTGCCAGCAGCTCAAGACAGAATTACAATGAGCAGTTCTTC
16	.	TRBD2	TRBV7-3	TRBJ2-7	CASSFKLGRGGYEQYF	TGTGCCAGCAGCTTTAAGCTAGGCCGGGGGGGCTACGAGCAGTACTTC
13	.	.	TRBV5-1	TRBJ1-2	CASSRWDNYGYTF	TGCGCCAGCAGTAGGTGGGACAACTATGGCTACACCTTC
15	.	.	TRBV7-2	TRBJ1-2	CASSFPLGDRYGYTF	TGTGCCAGCAGCTTCCCTCTTGGGGATCGCTATGGCTACACCTTC
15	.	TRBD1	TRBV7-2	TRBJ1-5	CASSRGQGSGQPQHF	TGTGCCAGCAGCCGAGGACAGGGGTCCGGTCAGCCCCAGCATTTT
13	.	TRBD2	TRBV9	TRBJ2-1	CASNRLAGGEQFF	TGTGCCAGCAATCGACTAGCAGGTGGCGAGCAGTTCTTC
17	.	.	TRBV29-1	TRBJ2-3	CSVEGRVAEKSTDTQYF	TGCAGCGTTGAAGGTAGGGTGGCGGAGAAAAGCACAGATACGCAGTATTTT
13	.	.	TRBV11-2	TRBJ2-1	CASSLVPWNEQFF	TGTGCCAGCAGCTTAGTGCCATGGAATGAGCAGTTCTTC
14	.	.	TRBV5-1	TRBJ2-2	CASSFAQNTGELFF	TGCGCCAGCAGCTTTGCCCAGAACACCGGGGAGCTGTTTTTT
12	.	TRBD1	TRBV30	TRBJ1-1	CAWSTGTVSTFF	TGTGCCTGGAGTACCGGGACAGTGTCAACTTTCTTT
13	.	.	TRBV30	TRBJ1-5	CAWSGTENQPQHF	TGTGCCTGGAGCGGGACGGAAAATCAGCCCCAGCATTTT
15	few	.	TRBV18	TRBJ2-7	CASSRGEEARNEQYF	TGTGCCAGCTCACGGGGGGAGGAAGCTCGCAACGAGCAGTACTTC
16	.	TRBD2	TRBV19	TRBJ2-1	CASSFWTSGGYNEQFF	TGTGCCAGTAGTTTCTGGACTAGCGGGGGTTACAATGAGCAGTTCTTC
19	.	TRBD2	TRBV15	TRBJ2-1	CATSKRTPTLAGGYNEQFF	TGTGCCACCAGCAAACGCACACCAACCCTGGCGGGGGGATACAATGAGCAGTTCTTC
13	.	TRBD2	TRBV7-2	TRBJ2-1	CASSTRTSWQQFF	TGTGCCAGCAGCACCCGGACTAGTTGGCAGCAGTTCTTC
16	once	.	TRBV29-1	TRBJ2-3	CSVGDGVETSTDTQYF	TGCAGCGTTGGTGACGGAGTCGAAACTAGCACAGATACGCAGTATTTT
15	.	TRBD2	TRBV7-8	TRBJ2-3	CASSLGGGGTDTQYF	TGTGCCAGCAGCTTAGGAGGCGGGGGGACCGATACGCAGTATTTT
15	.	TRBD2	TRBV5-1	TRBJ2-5	CASSLEAGGPETQYF	TGCGCCAGCAGCTTGGAAGCGGGGGGGCCGGAGACCCAGTACTTC
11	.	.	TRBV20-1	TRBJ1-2	CSARRTEGYTF	TGCAGTGCCCGTCGGACCGAGGGCTACACCTTC
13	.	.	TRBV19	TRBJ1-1	CASSIPGESEAFF	TGTGCCAGTAGTATCCCCGGGGAGAGTGAAGCTTTCTTT
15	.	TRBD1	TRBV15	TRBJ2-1	CATSRDYDRVNEQFF	TGTGCCACCAGCAGAGACTATGACAGGGTTAATGAGCAGTTCTTC
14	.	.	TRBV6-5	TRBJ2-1	CASRWGAGYNEQFF	TGTGCCAGCAGATGGGGTGCGGGCTACAATGAGCAGTTCTTC
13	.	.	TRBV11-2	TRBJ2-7	CASSPGQSYEQYF	TGTGCCAGCAGCCCAGGACAGTCCTACGAGCAGTACTTC
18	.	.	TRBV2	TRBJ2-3	CASSEARREARKRDTQYF	TGTGCCAGCAGTGAAGCTAGGAGAGAGGCCCGAAAAAGGGATACGCAGTATTTT
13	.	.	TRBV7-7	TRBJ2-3	CASSSDRADTQYF	TGTGCCAGCAGCTCCGATAGAGCAGATACGCAGTATTTT
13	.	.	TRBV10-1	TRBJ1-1	CASSEEINTEAFF	TGCGCCAGCAGTGAGGAGATTAACACTGAAGCTTTCTTT
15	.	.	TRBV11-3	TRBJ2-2	CASSLVRSDTGELFF	TGTGCCAGCAGCTTAGTGAGGTCAGACACCGGGGAGCTGTTTTTT
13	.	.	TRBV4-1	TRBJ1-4	CASSGGAEEKLFF	TGCGCCAGCAGCGGGGGGGCTGAAGAAAAACTGTTTTTT
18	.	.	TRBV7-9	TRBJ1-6	CASSLEGGSSSYNSPLHF	TGTGCCAGCAGCTTAGAGGGGGGCTCGAGCTCCTATAATTCACCCCTCCACTTT
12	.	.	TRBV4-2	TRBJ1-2	CASSQGTYGYTF	TGTGCCAGCAGCCAAGGGACCTATGGCTACACCTTC
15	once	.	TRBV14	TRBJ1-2	CASSQDRSGLYGYTF	TGTGCCAGCAGCCAAGATCGGTCGGGCCTCTATGGCTACACCTTC
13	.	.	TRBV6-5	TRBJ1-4	CASRSREGEKLFF	TGTGCCAGCAGAAGCAGGGAGGGTGAAAAACTGTTTTTT
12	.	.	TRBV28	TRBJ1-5	CASSGGGQPQHF	TGTGCCAGCAGTGGGGGAGGACAGCCCCAGCATTTT
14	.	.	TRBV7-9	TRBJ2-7	CASSSSQGQYEQYF	TGTGCCAGCAGCTCATCGCAGGGGCAATACGAGCAGTACTTC
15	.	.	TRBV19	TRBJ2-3	CASSSTGGGSDTQYF	TGTGCCAGTAGTTCTACGGGCGGTGGATCAGATACGCAGTATTTT
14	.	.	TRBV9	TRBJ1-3	CASSVEGAGNTIYF	TGTGCCAGCAGCGTAGAAGGAGCTGGAAACACCATATATTTT
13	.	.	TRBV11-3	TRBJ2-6	CASSFSGANVLTF	TGTGCCAGCAGCTTCTCTGGGGCCAACGTCCTGACTTTC
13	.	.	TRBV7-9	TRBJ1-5	CASSLENGQPQHF	TGTGCCAGCAGCTTAGAAAATGGTCAGCCCCAGCATTTT
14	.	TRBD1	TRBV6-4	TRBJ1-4	CASSSRDRDEKLFF	TGTGCCAGCAGTAGCCGGGACAGGGATGAAAAACTGTTTTTT
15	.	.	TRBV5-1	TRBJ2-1	CASSWGFEIYNEQFF	TGCGCCAGCAGCTGGGGGTTTGAGATTTACAATGAGCAGTTCTTC